This T cell receptor beta chain was documented in a study of T cell clonotyping in hematopoietic cell transplantation. In the study overall: Cytoreduction preceded collection of pretransplant recipient samples.

The table came from immunoSEQ multiplex PCR; TCRdb's copy has only in-frame clones and leaves some out. Counted here are about 69,000 clones, about 96% occurring once; the ten biggest clones make up around 1.7%. Study results and limitations: No sorting was done, leaving CD4 and CD8 contributions mixed. Recipient TCR diversity dropped after transplant; expanded clonotypes rose from day 30 to 180.

Concerning this clone: Its antigen is not known.

This sample's time point: recipient sample about 28 days before transplant, after cytoreduction. Samples: about 28 days before transplant, then days 30, 100 and 180 after. V lost 8 bases and J 2 bases, leaving 10 bases between the germline ends. The CDR3 has 13 amino acids. The germline V gene encodes CDR1 SEHNR and CDR2 FQNEAQ (reference sequence). V usage is TRBV7-9 and J usage is TRBJ2-1; D is undetermined. The material sequenced was peripheral blood mononuclear cells, taken before stem cell transplant. The clonotype originates from a woman aged 50 to 60 with acute myeloid leukemia. Some clones in this sample may be carry-over from other donors' samples. For the CDR3, the DNA is TGTGCCAGCCGAGAGGTCCCCTACAATGAGCAGTTCTTC. Protein product: CASREVPYNEQFF.